Listed below are T cell receptor beta chains from one sample, sequenced in a study of early T cells in non-severe SARS-CoV-2 infection. Using its own MiXCR run on the 5' RACE reads, TCRdb lists one record per CDR3 protein. The sample consists of about 25,000 distinct CDR3 sequences, roughly 4.9% of them appearing once. Specimen: whole blood. The receptors shown here come from an adult who was a healthcare worker with PCR-confirmed SARS-CoV-2 infection or an uninfected control (not recorded which). CDR3s include the opening cysteine and the closing phenylalanine or tryptophan. The order of the fields is D gene, clone size, J gene, V gene, CDR3 protein, CDR3 DNA. The D gene is left open where the match is weak. Rows may omit the clone size; those that give it use once, few, many or a size class.

d_call: TRBD1
clone_size: .
j_call: TRBJ2-2
v_call: TRBV24-1
cdr3_aa: CATSAPSTGGGTGELFF
cdr3_nt: TGTGCCACCAGTGCCCCTTCGACAGGGGGAGGGACCGGGGAGCTGTTTTTT

d_call: .
clone_size: many
j_call: TRBJ2-1
v_call: TRBV12-3/TRBV12-4
cdr3_aa: CASSLSGLGGYNEQFF
cdr3_nt: TGTGCCAGCAGTTTATCTGGGCTAGGCGGGTACAATGAGCAGTTCTTC

d_call: .
clone_size: few
j_call: TRBJ1-1
v_call: TRBV7-9
cdr3_aa: CASSLVGRNTEAFF
cdr3_nt: TGTGCCAGCAGCTTAGTGGGCAGGAACACTGAAGCTTTCTTT

d_call: TRBD1
clone_size: many
j_call: TRBJ2-4
v_call: TRBV28
cdr3_aa: CASSHLAGQGSSKNIQYF
cdr3_nt: TGTGCCAGCAGCCACTTGGCGGGACAGGGATCTTCCAAAAACATTCAGTACTTC

d_call: TRBD2
clone_size: few
j_call: TRBJ2-1
v_call: TRBV7-9
cdr3_aa: CASSLLADSYNEQFF
cdr3_nt: TGTGCCAGCAGCTTACTAGCGGACTCCTACAATGAGCAGTTCTTC

d_call: TRBD1
clone_size: many
j_call: TRBJ1-2
v_call: TRBV19
cdr3_aa: CASITQGQGVNYGYTF
cdr3_nt: TGTGCCAGCATCACCCAAGGACAGGGGGTTAACTATGGCTACACCTTC

d_call: TRBD1
clone_size: many
j_call: TRBJ1-1
v_call: TRBV6-2/TRBV6-3
cdr3_aa: CASSRWGQMNTEAFF
cdr3_nt: TGTGCCAGCAGCCGATGGGGACAGATGAACACTGAAGCTTTCTTT

d_call: .
clone_size: few
j_call: TRBJ2-1
v_call: TRBV11-3
cdr3_aa: CASSPRSNNEQFF
cdr3_nt: TGTGCCAGCAGCCCGAGGTCGAACAATGAGCAGTTCTTC

d_call: TRBD2
clone_size: many
j_call: TRBJ2-1
v_call: TRBV3-1
cdr3_aa: CASRYGLASNEQFF
cdr3_nt: TGTGCCAGCAGATACGGACTAGCGTCCAATGAGCAGTTCTTC

d_call: TRBD1
clone_size: many
j_call: TRBJ2-1
v_call: TRBV5-1
cdr3_aa: CASSLGTGISYNEQFF
cdr3_nt: TGCGCCAGCAGCTTGGGGACAGGCATATCCTACAATGAGCAGTTCTTC

d_call: TRBD2
clone_size: .
j_call: TRBJ2-7
v_call: TRBV5-1
cdr3_aa: CASSLAGGLADGEQYF
cdr3_nt: TGCGCCAGCAGCTTGGCCGGAGGACTAGCGGACGGGGAGCAGTACTTC

d_call: TRBD2
clone_size: medium-sized
j_call: TRBJ2-7
v_call: TRBV3-1
cdr3_aa: CASSPSSGYEQYF
cdr3_nt: TGTGCCAGCAGCCCATCTAGCGGCTACGAGCAGTACTTC

d_call: .
clone_size: few
j_call: TRBJ1-6
v_call: TRBV9
cdr3_aa: CASGESPLHF
cdr3_nt: TGTGCCAGCGGAGAGTCACCCCTCCACTTT

d_call: .
clone_size: many
j_call: TRBJ1-5
v_call: TRBV12-3/TRBV12-4
cdr3_aa: CASSLGPRGSNQPQHF
cdr3_nt: TGTGCCAGCAGTTTGGGGCCCAGAGGAAGCAATCAGCCCCAGCATTTT

d_call: .
clone_size: many
j_call: TRBJ2-1
v_call: TRBV7-9
cdr3_aa: CASSSAVSEQFF
cdr3_nt: TGTGCCAGCAGCTCAGCGGTCAGTGAGCAGTTCTTC

d_call: .
clone_size: .
j_call: TRBJ2-3
v_call: TRBV29-1
cdr3_aa: CSVSERQDTQYF
cdr3_nt: TGCAGCGTATCGGAACGGCAAGATACGCAGTATTTT

d_call: .
clone_size: many
j_call: TRBJ2-1
v_call: TRBV28
cdr3_aa: CASSGTIGGNEQFF
cdr3_nt: TGTGCCAGCAGCGGAACCATAGGGGGCAATGAGCAGTTCTTC

d_call: TRBD2
clone_size: many
j_call: TRBJ2-7
v_call: TRBV3-1
cdr3_aa: CASSQGFGLAVRQYF
cdr3_nt: TGTGCCAGCAGCCAAGGGTTTGGACTAGCGGTAAGGCAGTACTTC

d_call: .
clone_size: many
j_call: TRBJ2-1
v_call: TRBV29-1
cdr3_aa: CSVARSSYNEQFF
cdr3_nt: TGCAGCGTGGCCAGGAGCTCCTACAATGAGCAGTTCTTC

d_call: .
clone_size: many
j_call: TRBJ2-2
v_call: TRBV10-3
cdr3_aa: CAISERIQSPNTGELFF
cdr3_nt: TGTGCCATCAGTGAAAGGATCCAGTCTCCGAACACCGGGGAGCTGTTTTTT